The 5 T cell receptor beta chains reported below all come from one sample, sequenced in a study of T cells expressing NK-cell markers. One entry per CDR3 protein, without DNA, is what TCRdb gives after re-calling the 5' RACE reads. This specimen shows about 160,000 distinct CDR3 sequences; the ten leading clones hold 20% to 25%. Sequencing was performed on blood T cells: a sorted CD56 or NKG2C T cell subset, CD4+ or CD8+ T cells, or bulk PBMC T cells (not recorded which). The receptor set was obtained from a man aged 18-70 years in good health.

The genes are TRBV12-3 or TRBV12-4 and TRBJ1-1; the TRBD1 assignment by TCRdb is unverifiable without DNA. This CDR3 has 17 amino acids. The CDR3 here is CASSKKRDRAQDTEAFF.

The chain uses TRBV15 and TRBJ2-3; without DNA, the TCRdb call of TRBD1 cannot be checked. The CDR3 runs to 15 residues. The germline V gene encodes CDR1 LNHNV and CDR2 YYDKDF (reference sequence). The CDR3 sequence: CATSSQGQGTDTQYF.

The V gene is TRBV2, the J gene TRBJ1-1; TCRdb outputs TRBD1, but without DNA this stays unchecked. The germline V gene encodes CDR1 SNHLY and CDR2 FYNNEI. The CDR3 runs 13 residues. CDR3: CASRQGGTSEAFF.

This chain uses TRBV4-1 with TRBJ2-1; TCRdb's D call, TRBD1, is unchecked because there is no DNA. Germline V lookup: CDR1 MGHRA, CDR2 YSYEKL. CDR3 size: 16 residues. Here the CDR3 reads CASSTLPGTGMAEQFF.

The V gene is TRBV6-5, the J gene TRBJ1-2; TCRdb returns TRBD1, unconfirmable since there is no DNA. CDR3 length: 16 residues. Germline V gene data show CDR1 as MNHEY and CDR2 as SVGAGI. The CDR3 sequence: CASSYSNEGSNYGYTF.